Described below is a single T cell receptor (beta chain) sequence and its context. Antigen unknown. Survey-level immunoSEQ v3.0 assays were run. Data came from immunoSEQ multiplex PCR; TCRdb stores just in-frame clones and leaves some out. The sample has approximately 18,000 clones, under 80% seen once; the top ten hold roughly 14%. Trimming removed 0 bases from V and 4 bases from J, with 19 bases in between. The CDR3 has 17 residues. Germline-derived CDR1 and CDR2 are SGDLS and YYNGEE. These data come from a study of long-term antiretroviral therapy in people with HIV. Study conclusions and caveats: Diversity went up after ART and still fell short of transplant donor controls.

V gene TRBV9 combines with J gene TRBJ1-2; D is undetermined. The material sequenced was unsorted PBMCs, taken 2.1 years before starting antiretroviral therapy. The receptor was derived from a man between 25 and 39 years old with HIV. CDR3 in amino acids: CASSVGVWSASGYGYTF. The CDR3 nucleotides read TGTGCCAGCAGCGTAGGGGTGTGGAGTGCGAGTGGCTATGGCTACACCTTC. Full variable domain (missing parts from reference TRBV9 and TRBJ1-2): DSGVTQTPKHLITATGQRVTLRCSPRSGDLSVYWYQQSLDQGLQFLIQYYNGEERAKGNILERFSAQQFPDLHSELNLSSLELGDSALYFCASSVGVWSASGYGYTFGSGTRLTVV.